These 27 T cell receptor beta chains came from one sample sequenced in a study of shared clonotypes between healthy human individuals. Positive CCR7 selection of CD45RO-negative cells yielded the naive CD8 cells, and terminally differentiated effector memory CD45RA+ cells were excluded. Profiled with immunoSEQ multiplex PCR; TCRdb holds only in-frame clones, not every one. The data show about 2 million clones, approximately 94% seen once. The sample comprised naive CD8+ T cells sorted from blood. Source of these receptors: a man aged 18 to 29 in good health.

The V call is TRBV5-8, the J call TRBJ2-7; D remains ambiguous. The germline V gene has CDR1 SGHTS and CDR2 YDEGEE. V dropped 0 bases and J dropped 0 bases, with 7 bases sitting between them. This CDR3 region has 14 residues. The CDR3 region is CASSLDTGSYEQYF. CDR3 bases: TGTGCCAGCAGCTTGGACACCGGCTCCTACGAGCAGTACTTC.

As concerns this clone: This same CDR3 is encoded by further DNA sequences in the sample. The chain combines TRBV5-4 with TRBJ1-1; D call uncertain. V shed 0 bases and J shed 4 bases, with 7 bases lying between them. CDR3 size: 13 residues. From germline, CDR1 is SGHNT and CDR2 YYREEE (reference sequence). CDR3 sequence: CASSLGQTTEAFF. The DNA for the CDR3 is TGTGCCAGCAGCTTGGGCCAGACCACTGAAGCTTTCTTT.

This chain uses TRBV6-6 with TRBJ2-3; 9 bases are a match to TRBD1. Germline V gene lookup returns CDR1 MNHNY and CDR2 SVGAGI (reference sequence). V was pared by 0 bases and J by 5 bases, with 3 bases of the junction left unmatched. This CDR3 is built from 15 residues. CDR3 amino acids: CASSYSTGGGDTQYF. The CDR3 DNA is TGTGCCAGCAGTTACTCCACAGGGGGCGGAGATACGCAGTATTTT.

Only one count was recorded for this clone. This chain links TRBV4-3 with TRBJ2-7, with D possibly TRBD1 on 5 matching bases. V was clipped by 5 bases and J by 2 bases, with 13 bases between them. The V gene's germline CDR1 is LGHNA and CDR2 YSLEER. The CDR3 contains 14 residues. CDR3 residues: CASSYQQDAYEQYF. The CDR3 nucleotides are TGCGCCAGCAGCTATCAACAGGACGCCTACGAGCAGTACTTC.

This clone was seen a single time. The chain carries TRBV7-6 and TRBJ2-2, with D possibly matching TRBD1 (6 bases). Trimming took off 2 bases at V and 4 bases at J, with 14 bases between the two ends. The CDR3 loop spans 16 amino acids. Germline values: CDR1 SGHVS, CDR2 FNYEAQ. The CDR3 here is CASSLNGLGGTGELFF. CDR3 sequence (DNA): TGTGCCAGCAGCTTAAATGGTTTAGGGGGCACCGGGGAGCTGTTTTTT. The full variable domain, its missing parts supplied by reference TRBV7-6 and TRBJ2-2, is GAGVSQSPRYKVTKRGQDVALRCDPISGHVSLYWYRQALGQGPEFLTYFNYEAQQDKSGLPNDRFSAERPEGSISTLTIQRTEQRDSAMYRCASSLNGLGGTGELFFGEGSRLTVL.

The rearrangement joins TRBV6-5 to TRBJ2-1; 12 nucleotides align to TRBD2. The V gene end was trimmed by 6 bases and the J gene end by 8 bases; junction bases not matched to a gene: 8. Looked up from germline, CDR1 is MNHEY and CDR2 is SVGAGI. The CDR3 covers 15 residues. This CDR3 is CASSLLAGGHHEQFF. Here the CDR3 DNA reads TGTGCCAGCAGCCTCCTAGCGGGGGGGCACCATGAGCAGTTCTTC.

This clone was detected only a few times. In the same sample, other DNA sequences code for this CDR3. The V call is TRBV27, the J call TRBJ1-5; no reliable D call. The CDR3 runs to 13 residues. V gave up 0 bases and J gave up 7 bases, with 7 bases separating them. Germline V lookup: CDR1 MNHEY, CDR2 SMNVEV (reference sequence). CDR3 protein: CASSLSRSQPQHF. CDR3 coding DNA: TGTGCCAGCAGTTTATCGAGGAGCCAGCCCCAGCATTTT.

The rearrangement joins TRBV7-9 to TRBJ2-3; D unclear. V was shortened by 4 bases and J by 14 bases, with 13 bases between the two germline ends. CDR3 length: 11 amino acids. Germline loops: CDR1 SEHNR, CDR2 FQNEAQ (reference sequence). The CDR3 coding sequence is TGTGCCAGCAGCTCTGTCGGGCCGGGGTATTTT. Translation gives CASSSVGPGYF.

The J gene is TRBJ1-1, the V gene TRBV5-1; a weak D match, TRBD1 (5 bases). CDR1 SGHRS and CDR2 YFSETQ come from the germline V gene. This CDR3 is 15 amino acids long. Trimming removed 4 bases at V and 2 bases at J, with 15 bases between. The CDR3: CASSNTREVNTEAFF. CDR3 nucleotides: TGCGCCAGCAGCAATACCAGGGAGGTAAACACTGAAGCTTTCTTT.

In DNA, the CDR3 is TGTGCCAGTAGTATAGATCTCGAGACAGATAGCAATCAGCCCCAGCATTTT. It encodes CASSIDLETDSNQPQHF. The rearrangement links TRBV19 to TRBJ1-5, with D perhaps TRBD1 (5 bases). CDR3 size: 17 residues. The germline V gene encodes CDR1 LNHDA and CDR2 SQIVND (reference sequence). The V end lost 0 bases, the J end lost 0 bases, and 12 bases lay between the germline ends.

Notes on this clone: This sample includes further DNA sequences coding for the same CDR3. The chain employs TRBV19 and TRBJ2-5, with 7 bases identical to TRBD1. The CDR3 consists of 14 residues. Germline V gene data show CDR1 as LNHDA and CDR2 as SQIVND (reference sequence). Losses at the gene ends were 4 bases for V and 1 base for J; bases not matched to a gene: 3. The CDR3 is CASSTRQGQETQYF. CDR3 nucleotides: TGTGCCAGTAGTACACGACAGGGCCAAGAGACCCAGTACTTC.

J is TRBJ2-1 and V is TRBV5-4; D may be TRBD2 (6 bases). This CDR3 is built from 15 residues. CDR1 SGHNT and CDR2 YYREEE come from the germline V gene (reference sequence). The germline V and J ends were trimmed by 3 bases and 0 bases, with 10 bases remaining between them. The CDR3 sequence: CASSSDYNSYNEQFF. In DNA, the CDR3 is TGTGCCAGCAGCTCGGACTACAACTCCTACAATGAGCAGTTCTTC. Filled out from reference TRBV5-4 and TRBJ2-1, the complete variable domain reads ETGVTQSPTHLIKTRGQQVTLRCSSQSGHNTVSWYQQALGQGPQFIFQYYREEENGRGNFPPRFSGLQFPNYSSELNVNALELDDSALYLCASSSDYNSYNEQFFGPGTRLTVL.

The rearrangement links TRBV10-3 to TRBJ2-7; TRBD1 matches 9 bases. Unmatched junction bases numbered 10, after V lost 3 bases and J lost 4 bases. Germline V gene sequence: CDR1 ENHRY, CDR2 SYGVKD. The CDR3 is 16 amino acids. The chain's CDR3 is CAISDSGRGQGYEQYF. CDR3 DNA sequence: TGTGCCATCAGTGATTCGGGGAGAGGACAGGGGTACGAGCAGTACTTC.

This chain connects TRBV7-8 to TRBJ2-7, with D hard to call. The CDR3 consists of 15 residues. The V and J ends lost 1 base and 3 bases respectively, with 13 bases between them. Germline V gene sequence: CDR1 SGHVS, CDR2 FQNEAQ. Here the CDR3 reads CASSLDTDLLYEQYF. The CDR3 DNA follows: TGTGCCAGCAGCTTAGATACGGACCTCCTCTACGAGCAGTACTTC.

V and J are TRBV6-5 and TRBJ2-7; D gene unclear. This CDR3 contains 14 residues. The germline V gene encodes CDR1 MNHEY and CDR2 SVGAGI. Trimming stripped 10 bases from V and 6 bases from J, with 22 bases between. CDR3 sequence: CATSPSGQSREQYF. CDR3 bases: TGTGCCACCTCGCCTTCGGGCCAGTCGCGCGAGCAGTACTTC.

V and J are TRBV28 and TRBJ1-5; D not resolved. This CDR3 contains 14 residues. In germline, CDR1 is MDHEN, CDR2 SYDVKM. V was cut by 3 bases and J by 0 bases, with 6 bases left in between. CDR3 sequence reads: CASSFSDSNQPQHF. The DNA for the CDR3 is TGTGCCAGCAGTTTCAGCGATAGCAATCAGCCCCAGCATTTT.

V usage is TRBV7-9 and J usage is TRBJ2-7; D might be TRBD1 (5 bases). Per germline, CDR1 SEHNR and CDR2 FQNEAQ (reference sequence). This CDR3 is 12 amino acids long. Trimming left V 3 bases short and J 6 bases short, with 9 bases between. This CDR3 reads CASSFQGTEQYF. DNA of the CDR3: TGTGCCAGCAGCTTCCAGGGAACCGAGCAGTACTTC.

The gene calls are TRBV27 and TRBJ2-1, with 9 bases that match TRBD2. Trimming removed 6 bases from V and 8 bases from J; junction bases left unmatched: 8. Germline V CDR1 and CDR2: MNHEY, SMNVEV (reference sequence). The CDR3 is 14 amino acids. CDR3 nucleotides: TGTGCCAGCAGCCTTACCGGGACTAGCTATGAGCAGTTCTTC. The encoded protein is CASSLTGTSYEQFF.

The chain combines TRBV5-1 with TRBJ1-1; TRBD1 matches 11 bases. Germline trimming cut 4 bases from V and 3 bases from J; bases unmatched to any gene: 11. The CDR3 covers 17 residues. Germline V lookup: CDR1 SGHRS, CDR2 YFSETQ. The CDR3 reads CASSPRTGGIGDTEAFF. The CDR3 nucleotides are TGCGCCAGCAGCCCCCGGACAGGGGGCATAGGGGACACTGAAGCTTTCTTT.

The CDR3 DNA sequence: TGCGCCAGCAGTGAAGGGACAGGGTGGTACGAGCAGTACTTC. This translates into CASSEGTGWYEQYF. The rearrangement joins TRBV10-1 to TRBJ2-7, with 9 bases identical to TRBD1. The CDR3 extends over 14 amino acids. Losses at the gene ends were 3 bases for V and 4 bases for J; bases not matched to a gene: 4. Germline V gene data show CDR1 as WNHNN and CDR2 as SYGVQD (reference sequence).

The chain couples TRBV9 to TRBJ2-1; the match to TRBD2 covers 10 bases. The ends lost 0 bases at V and 10 bases at J; junction bases unmatched: 7. The CDR3 has 15 amino acids. CDR1 is SGDLS and CDR2 is YYNGEE in the germline V gene. The CDR3, as DNA: TGTGCCAGCAGCGTAGATACTAGCGGGATCGGGGAGCAGTTCTTC. Amino acid sequence: CASSVDTSGIGEQFF.

The rearrangement uses TRBV12-2 and TRBJ1-1. TRBV12-2 is flagged as a pseudogene. This CDR3 has 14 amino acids. The CDR3: CASRPTYWDTEAFF. The CDR3 nucleotides read TGTGCAAGTCGCCCGACTTACTGGGACACTGAAGCTTTCTTT.

This clone came up once. The V call is TRBV27, the J call TRBJ2-1, with TRBD2 matching 7 bases. Germline V lookup: CDR1 MNHEY, CDR2 SMNVEV (reference sequence). The length of the CDR3 is 14 residues. Trimming at V came to 3 bases and at J to 7 bases, leaving 6 bases not matched to a gene. The DNA for the CDR3 is TGTGCCAGCAGTTTGTCGGGAGCGGGGAATGAGCAGTTCTTC. Its protein is CASSLSGAGNEQFF.

This chain connects TRBV5-1 to TRBJ2-5; 11 nucleotides line up with TRBD2. V lost 4 bases to trimming and J lost 2 bases; unmatched junction nucleotides: 10. The germline V gene has CDR1 SGHRS and CDR2 YFSETQ. There are 17 residues in the CDR3. The CDR3 region is CASSPRPLAGVQETQYF. The CDR3 region has the DNA TGCGCCAGCAGCCCTAGACCACTAGCGGGGGTACAAGAGACCCAGTACTTC.

This chain links TRBV9 with TRBJ1-2; possible D gene TRBD1, 5 bases. Germline CDR1 is SGDLS and CDR2 is YYNGEE. The CDR3 contains 15 residues. V lost 0 bases to trimming and J lost 6 bases, with 15 bases between them. CDR3 nucleotide sequence: TGTGCCAGCAGCGTAGCTGGGGGAGTGGTGGATGGCTACACCTTC. Translating it yields CASSVAGGVVDGYTF.

This clone was seen a single time. The V call is TRBV4-1, the J call TRBJ2-1; weak D call: TRBD2 (5 bases). The germline gives CDR1 MGHRA, CDR2 YSYEKL. Trimming took 5 bases from V and 7 from J, leaving 12 bases between them. This CDR3 has 13 residues. CDR3 DNA: TGCGCCAGCAGCGCCGCTCGAGGGAATGAGCAGTTCTTC. It encodes CASSAARGNEQFF.

The chain carries TRBV9 and TRBJ2-1, with D perhaps TRBD1 (5 bases). This CDR3 has 14 amino acids. V lost 4 bases, J lost 3 bases, and 11 bases lay in between. Germline V gene sequence: CDR1 SGDLS, CDR2 YYNGEE. CDR3 in amino acids: CASSPQGYYNEQFF. CDR3 DNA sequence: TGTGCCAGCAGCCCCCAGGGCTACTACAATGAGCAGTTCTTC.